This T cell receptor beta chain was sequenced for a study of T cell responses to AZD1222 COVID-19 vaccine. Data came from immunoSEQ multiplex PCR; TCRdb stores just in-frame clones and leaves some out. Of about 110,000 clones detected, roughly 89% appear once; the ten largest clones hold 44%. This clone was found once. Second-dose intervals near 4 or 12 weeks were combined. The clonotype comes from an adult who received the AZD1222 COVID-19 vaccine. Sequencing was performed on peripheral blood, taken 28 days after the second AZD1222 dose.

CDR3 loop: CASTEPGWATEAFF. Here the CDR3 DNA reads TGTGCCAGCACCGAGCCAGGCTGGGCCACTGAAGCTTTCTTT. V and J are TRBV28 and TRBJ1-1, with no clear D. Trimming left V 7 bases short and J 4 bases short, with 16 bases between. From germline, CDR1 is MDHEN and CDR2 SYDVKM. The CDR3 length is 14 residues.